This T cell receptor (beta chain) was obtained from a study of beta chain features in type 1 diabetes. For this clone: Its antigen is undetermined.

TCRB transcripts that were expressed got sequenced, as all of the isolated RNA had been reverse transcribed. The table came from immunoSEQ multiplex PCR; TCRdb's copy has only in-frame clones and leaves some out. The data hold about 120,000 clones, with around 17% observed a single time. The CDR3 has 17 residues. Germline-derived CDR1 and CDR2 are LNHDA and SQIVND (reference sequence). V was clipped by 1 base and J by 1 base, with 14 bases between them. Whole-study results and caveats: TCRB CDR3s from Type 1 diabetes patients were moderately but significantly shorter in all four CD4+ subsets. VDJ junctions sequenced from type 1 diabetes patients showed fewer insertions and more deletions.

The rearrangement joins TRBV19 to TRBJ1-5; weak D call: TRBD1 (6 bases). Source material: central memory CD4+ T cells from blood. This clonotype originated in a man aged 30 to 39 with type 1 diabetes. The CDR3 spells CASSIVRTALSNQPQHF. The CDR3 nucleotides are TGTGCCAGTAGTATAGTAAGGACAGCTTTGAGCAATCAGCCCCAGCATTTT.